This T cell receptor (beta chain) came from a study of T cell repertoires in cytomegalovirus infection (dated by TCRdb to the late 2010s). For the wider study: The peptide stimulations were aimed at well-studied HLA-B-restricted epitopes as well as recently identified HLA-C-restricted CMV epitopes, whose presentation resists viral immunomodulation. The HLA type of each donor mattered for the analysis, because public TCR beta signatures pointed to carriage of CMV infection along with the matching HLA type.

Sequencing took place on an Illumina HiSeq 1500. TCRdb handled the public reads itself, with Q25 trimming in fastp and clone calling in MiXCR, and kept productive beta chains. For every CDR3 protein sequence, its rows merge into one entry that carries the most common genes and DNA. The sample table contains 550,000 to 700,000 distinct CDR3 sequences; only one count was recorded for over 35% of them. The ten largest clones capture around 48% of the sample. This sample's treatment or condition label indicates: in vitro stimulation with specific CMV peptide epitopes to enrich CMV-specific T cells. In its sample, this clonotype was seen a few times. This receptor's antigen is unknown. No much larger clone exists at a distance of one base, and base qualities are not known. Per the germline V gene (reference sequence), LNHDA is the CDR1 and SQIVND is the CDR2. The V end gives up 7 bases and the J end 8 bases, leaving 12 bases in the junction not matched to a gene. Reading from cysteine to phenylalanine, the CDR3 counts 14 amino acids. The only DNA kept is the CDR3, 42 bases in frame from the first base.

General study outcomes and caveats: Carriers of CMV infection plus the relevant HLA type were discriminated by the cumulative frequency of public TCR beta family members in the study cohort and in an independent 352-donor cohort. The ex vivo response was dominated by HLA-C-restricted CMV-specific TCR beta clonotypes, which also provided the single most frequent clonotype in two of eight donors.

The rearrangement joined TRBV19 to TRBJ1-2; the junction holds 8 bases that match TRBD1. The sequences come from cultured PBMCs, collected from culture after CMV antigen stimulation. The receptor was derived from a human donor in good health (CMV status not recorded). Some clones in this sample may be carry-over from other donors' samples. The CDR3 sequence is CASTNPGTGTGYTF. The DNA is TGTGCCAGTACCAATCCCGGGACAGGCACCGGCTACACCTTC.